The 7 T cell receptor beta chains below come from one sample, sequenced in a study of immune evolution from preneoplasia to lung adenocarcinoma (dated by TCRdb to about 2021). Libraries were constructed by the immunoSEQ multiplex PCR assay. TCRdb took over this immuneACCESS table, retaining in-frame rearrangements with V and J assigned. Such tables are incomplete; in checked studies, under half of the missing clones stem from an unresolved V gene, and the remainder is unexplained. This sample lists around 6,400 clones; around 85% were detected once. The top ten constitute about 5% of the sample. Material for sequencing was FFPE invasive lung adenocarcinoma tissue. What the cell subset or site label conveys for this sample: frankly invasive lung adenocarcinoma (ADC). All receptors derive from a person between 45 and 75 years old with lung adenocarcinoma.

V gene TRBV30 combines with J gene TRBJ1-4; TRBD1 might be the D (5 bases). V lost 2 bases and J 8 bases, leaving 9 bases between the germline ends. This CDR3 region has 12 residues. Per the germline V gene, CDR1 is GTSNPN and CDR2 is SVGIG (reference sequence). The CDR3 DNA sequence: TGTGCCTGGAGTTCAGGGAGGGAAAAACTGTTTTTT. It specifies CAWSSGREKLFF.

The genes are TRBV6-1 and TRBJ2-7; a possible D gene is TRBD1 (5 bases). Between the trimmed V and J ends, which lost 5 bases and 0 bases, there was a span of 8 bases. CDR1 is MNHNS and CDR2 is SASEGT in the germline V gene. The CDR3 covers 13 residues. The CDR3 DNA sequence: TGTGCCAGCAGTAGGGGATACTCCTACGAGCAGTACTTC. Amino acid sequence: CASSRGYSYEQYF.

The chain carries TRBV10-3 and TRBJ2-2, with 9 nucleotides matching TRBD1. The CDR3 covers 15 residues. Germline values: CDR1 ENHRY, CDR2 SYGVKD. Trimming cost V 6 bases and J 6 bases; bases outside gene matches: 8. The CDR3 DNA sequence: TGTGCCATCAGCGGACAGGGGCAATATCCCGGGGAGCTGTTTTTT. Translating gives CAISGQGQYPGELFF.

This chain links TRBV2 with TRBJ1-1; D remains unclear. The CDR3 has 13 residues. V shed 7 bases and J shed 1 base, with 10 bases lying between them. CDR1 is SNHLY, CDR2 FYNNEI, per germline. DNA of the CDR3: TGTGCCAGCAAGGCTGAAGGGAACACTGAAGCTTTCTTT. Translated: CASKAEGNTEAFF.

V gene TRBV29-1 combines with J gene TRBJ1-1; D is possibly TRBD1 (6 bases). CDR3 length equals 12 residues. The V and J ends lost 6 bases and 8 bases respectively, with 16 bases between them. Germline CDR1 SQVTM, CDR2 ANQGSEA. The CDR3 is CSVASGTREAFF. The CDR3 bases are TGCAGCGTCGCCTCCGGGACACGAGAAGCTTTCTTT.

The sample holds one count of this clone. The rearrangement joins TRBV10-3 to TRBJ2-7, with D perhaps matching TRBD1 (6 bases). V dropped 4 bases and J dropped 7 bases, with 11 bases sitting between them. CDR3 size: 12 residues. Germline CDR1 and CDR2: ENHRY and SYGVKD. In DNA form, the CDR3 reads TGTGCCATCAGTGTTAAGGGGGATGAGCAGTACTTC. Translation gives CAISVKGDEQYF.

The chain recombines TRBV20-1 with TRBJ1-2; D gene ambiguous. CDR3 length: 10 residues. V gave up 4 bases and J gave up 5 bases, with 5 bases separating them. In germline, CDR1 is DFQATT, CDR2 SNEGSKA (reference sequence). CDR3 residues: CSANVYGYTF. For the CDR3, the DNA is TGCAGTGCTAACGTTTATGGCTACACCTTC.